Detailed here is one T cell receptor beta chain. As processed by the authors: Amplification with reference gene primers provided the estimates of nucleated cell counts. Sequenced by immunoSEQ multiplex PCR; TCRdb stores in-frame clones only, minus some. V, J and clone size were drawn from that table, and D and trimming were deduced from the DNA. The sample yields about 140,000 clones, 75% to 85% seen once. The data stem from a study of blood T cell repertoires in COVID-19. Across the study: Collection of acute and convalescent COVID-19 samples took place in the United States, Italy and Spain. PBMCs, B-cell-depleted T cells, or T cells provided the cDNA or gDNA that made up the material.

Trimming took 0 bases from V and 2 from J; bases not matched to a gene: 2. Germline V CDR1 and CDR2: MDHEN, SYDVKM. The CDR3 runs to 15 residues. This clonotype was obtained from an elderly woman with acute or convalescent COVID-19. The sample taken for sequencing was peripheral blood. The chain uses TRBV28 and TRBJ2-7, with TRBD2 matching 9 bases. CDR3 in DNA: TGTGCCAGCAGTTTATGGGCGGGAGGGCCCTACGAGCAGTACTTC. Encoded protein: CASSLWAGGPYEQYF.